This passage covers 12 T cell receptor beta chains from one sample sequenced in a study of cytomegalovirus exposure and HLA in healthy donors. In the PCR, 60 Vbeta and 13 Jbeta primers were used. Libraries were prepared by immunoSEQ multiplex PCR; TCRdb keeps only in-frame clonotypes and omits some of them. Its listing shows 130,000 or so clones. The specimen was PBMCs. The receptors were gathered from a woman aged 18-29 years in good health and CMV-seronegative.

The J gene is TRBJ1-2, the V gene TRBV6-5; TRBD1 matches 7 bases. The CDR3 sequence is 16 residues long. V was pared by 2 bases and J by 11 bases, with 17 bases of the junction left unmatched. CDR1 MNHEY and CDR2 SVGAGI come from the germline V gene. As DNA, the CDR3 is TGTGCCAGCAGTTACAATTACCGGGACAGCCTCTTTGGGTACACCTTC. As protein: CASSYNYRDSLFGYTF.

The chain combines TRBV27 with TRBJ2-5; TRBD2 matches 8 bases. V shed 5 bases, J shed 7 bases, and the junction held 12 bases outside the gene matches. The CDR3 totals 15 residues. Germline V gene sequence: CDR1 MNHEY, CDR2 SMNVEV (reference sequence). CDR3 nucleotides: TGTGCCAGCAGTGCGTACCTACTAGCGGAAGGGACCCAGTACTTC. It yields the protein CASSAYLLAEGTQYF.

The rearrangement links TRBV19 to TRBJ1-5, with 7 bases lining up with TRBD1. The germline V gene encodes CDR1 LNHDA and CDR2 SQIVND (reference sequence). This CDR3 region has 15 residues. J lost 6 bases, V lost 5 bases, and 10 bases had no gene match. Here the CDR3 DNA reads TGTGCCAGTAGTGTCGGGTCGGCAGGGGGTCAGCCCCAGCATTTT. Translated: CASSVGSAGGQPQHF.

This chain joins TRBV19 and TRBJ2-1; 11 bases fit TRBD2. This CDR3 has 16 residues. Germline V lookup: CDR1 LNHDA, CDR2 SQIVND (reference sequence). The trim removed 7 bases at V and 1 base at J, leaving 6 bases unmatched. The CDR3 sequence: CASNWVAGGSYNEQFF. CDR3 DNA: TGTGCCAGTAACTGGGTAGCGGGAGGGTCCTACAATGAGCAGTTCTTC.

The chain combines TRBV6-5 with TRBJ2-1, with 16 bases fitting TRBD2. The CDR3 runs to 15 residues. The V gene's germline CDR1 is MNHEY and CDR2 SVGAGI. The trim removed 4 bases at V and 8 bases at J, leaving 2 bases unmatched. The CDR3 sequence is CASSSGLAGGHEQFF. CDR3 coding DNA: TGTGCCAGCAGTTCGGGACTAGCGGGAGGGCATGAGCAGTTCTTC.

V and J are TRBV5-4 and TRBJ2-2; possibly TRBD2 for D (5 bases). The CDR3 is 15 residues long. Germline CDR1 and CDR2: SGHNT and YYREEE (reference sequence). Trimming left V 0 bases short and J 7 bases short, with 13 bases between. This CDR3 is CASSLGTSVIGELFF. The CDR3 nucleotides are TGTGCCAGCAGCTTGGGTACTAGTGTTATCGGGGAGCTGTTTTTT.

The chain recombines TRBV9 with TRBJ2-1, with TRBD2 matching 7 bases. Per germline, CDR1 SGDLS and CDR2 YYNGEE. The CDR3 spans 18 residues. V was pared by 2 bases and J by 5 bases, with 16 bases of the junction left unmatched. The CDR3 coding sequence is TGTGCCAGCAGCGTTGTGCCCAAGGGGCGGGAGACTCACAATGAGCAGTTCTTC. Encoded protein: CASSVVPKGRETHNEQFF.

J is TRBJ1-1 and V is TRBV7-3; maybe TRBD1 (5 bases). Germline loops: CDR1 SGHTA, CDR2 FQGTGA. V shed 2 bases and J shed 1 base, with 8 bases lying between them. The CDR3 has 14 residues. As DNA, the CDR3 is TGTGCCAGCAGCTTAGGGACTGGGAACACTGAAGCTTTCTTT. It encodes CASSLGTGNTEAFF.

The chain employs TRBV2 and TRBJ2-2, with TRBD1 matching 7 bases. CDR3 length: 15 amino acids. V dropped 5 bases and J dropped 4; count of bases not matched to a gene: 7. From germline, CDR1 is SNHLY and CDR2 FYNNEI. CDR3 nucleotide sequence: TGTGCCAGCAGTTGGACAGGATCGATCACCGGGGAGCTGTTTTTT. It encodes CASSWTGSITGELFF.

V and J are TRBV7-2 and TRBJ1-1, with 7 bases lining up with TRBD1. The trim removed 4 bases at V and 0 bases at J, leaving 2 bases unmatched. Germline V gives CDR1 SGHTA, CDR2 FQGNSA. The CDR3 has 14 residues. CDR3 DNA sequence: TGTGCCAGCAGCTCAGGACAGGTGAACACTGAAGCTTTCTTT. Translated, it gives CASSSGQVNTEAFF.

J is TRBJ2-5 and V is TRBV5-6; a possible D gene is TRBD1 (6 bases). The CDR3 is 14 amino acids. Trimming pared 7 bases from V and 1 base from J, leaving 14 bases between. CDR1 is SGHDT and CDR2 is YYEEEE in the germline V gene. The CDR3: CASAPGTIQETQYF. CDR3 bases: TGTGCCAGCGCCCCCGGGACAATCCAAGAGACCCAGTACTTC.

This chain joins TRBV7-2 and TRBJ1-1; D uncertain. The CDR3 loop spans 13 amino acids. The germline V gene has CDR1 SGHTA and CDR2 FQGNSA. V dropped 6 bases and J dropped 3 bases, with 11 bases sitting between them. In nucleotides, the CDR3 is TGTGCCAGCAGTTCCCAACGGGACACTGAAGCTTTCTTT. Its translation is CASSSQRDTEAFF.